Below, 5 T cell receptor beta chains from the same sample are listed, as sequenced in a study of T cell responses to AZD1222 COVID-19 vaccine. The repertoire was sequenced with immunoSEQ multiplex PCR; TCRdb's copy has only in-frame clones and lacks some. The data hold approximately 61,000 clones, with roughly four fifths observed a single time. The sample was peripheral blood, taken 28 days after the second AZD1222 dose. These receptors all stem from an adult who received the AZD1222 COVID-19 vaccine.

This clone has only a few counts. V is TRBV10-3 and J is TRBJ1-3; D call uncertain. The germline V and J ends were trimmed by 8 bases and 0 bases, with 8 bases remaining between them. CDR3 length: 13 amino acids. Germline V gene lookup returns CDR1 ENHRY and CDR2 SYGVKD. CDR3 nucleotide sequence: TGTGCCATCGTTGGAAACTCTGGAAACACCATATATTTT. As protein: CAIVGNSGNTIYF.

The gene calls are TRBV4-1 and TRBJ1-5; D call uncertain. CDR3 length equals 15 residues. V lost 0 bases and J lost 7, with 13 bases in between. Per the germline V gene, CDR1 is MGHRA and CDR2 is YSYEKL. CDR3 amino acids: CASSQDRRGSQPQHF. The DNA for the CDR3 is TGCGCCAGCAGCCAAGATCGTCGGGGTTCACAGCCCCAGCATTTT.

The chain combines TRBV29-1 with TRBJ1-1; weak D call: TRBD1 (5 bases). Trimming shortened V by 7 bases and J by 6 bases, and 15 bases separated the two germline ends. The CDR3 extends over 12 amino acids. CDR1 and CDR2 (germline): SQVTM, ANQGSEA. This chain's CDR3 is CSAGLSGAEAFF. CDR3 bases: TGCAGCGCGGGACTCTCCGGCGCTGAAGCTTTCTTT.

DNA of the CDR3: TGTGCCAGCAGTTCCCATATCGGAGTGGTGAACTACGAGCAGTACTTC. Translation gives CASSSHIGVVNYEQYF. This sequence joins TRBV27 and TRBJ2-7; no clear D gene. Trimming removed 4 bases at V and 3 bases at J, with 19 bases between. This CDR3 spans 16 amino acids. Germline assignment: CDR1 MNHEY and CDR2 SMNVEV (reference sequence).

This rearrangement joins TRBV5-6 to TRBJ2-7, with 9 bases identical to TRBD1. The length of the CDR3 is 15 residues. V gave up 5 bases and J gave up 4 bases; unmatched junction bases: 10. Per germline, CDR1 SGHDT and CDR2 YYEEEE. The CDR3 DNA reads as TGTGCCAGCAGTTACATGGGACAGGGCTTATACGAGCAGTACTTC. This translates into CASSYMGQGLYEQYF.